Listed below are T cell receptor beta chains from one sample, sequenced in a study of cytomegalovirus exposure and HLA in healthy donors. Sequencing was performed with immunoSEQ multiplex PCR; in TCRdb, only in-frame clones are kept and a portion is missing. The sample holds some 100,000 clones, about 69% seen once. What was sequenced was PBMCs. The origin of the receptors is a woman aged 18-35 years in good health and CMV-seropositive. Each CDR3 is given with its conserved first and last residue. D genes are given only for firm matches. Rows may omit the clone size; those that give it use once, few, many or a size class.

V gene	CDR3 length	D gene	clone size	J gene	CDR3 DNA	CDR3 protein
TRBV7-6	14	NA	NA	TRBJ2-7	TGTGCCAGCAGCCAGAGGGTTGCGGGGAAGGAGCAGTACTTC	CASSQRVAGKEQYF
TRBV9	13	NA	few	TRBJ1-1	TGTGCCAGCAGCTCTCCCCCGGGGACTGAAGCTTTCTTT	CASSSPPGTEAFF
TRBV11-1	13	TRBD1	NA	TRBJ1-2	TGTGCCAGCAGCCAAACAGGGGGCTATGGCTACACCTTC	CASSQTGGYGYTF
TRBV18	15	NA	NA	TRBJ2-7	TGTGCCAGCTCCTCACCGACAGGAGTCTCCTACGAGCAGTACTTC	CASSSPTGVSYEQYF
TRBV6-5	15	NA	NA	TRBJ1-2	TGTGCCAGCAGTTCCCTCCGAGGGAGGGTCGATGGCTACACCTTC	CASSSLRGRVDGYTF
TRBV7-8	17	TRBD2	NA	TRBJ2-1	TGTGCCAGCAGCCCGGCCGGGACTAGGCGCTCCTACAATGAGCAGTTCTTC	CASSPAGTRRSYNEQFF
TRBV29-1	13	NA	once	TRBJ2-5	TGCAGCGTTGACCCAGGGGCACGGGAGACCCAGTACTTC	CSVDPGARETQYF
TRBV19	13	NA	NA	TRBJ2-5	TGTGCCAGTAGGTCGACACTGAAAGAGACCCAGTACTTC	CASRSTLKETQYF
TRBV28	11	NA	many	TRBJ1-1	TGTGCCAGCAGTTTTCCGGGTGAAGCTTTCTTT	CASSFPGEAFF
TRBV7-2	14	NA	once	TRBJ2-7	TGTGCCAGCAGCTTAAGTCTGGGGAGGTACGAGCAGTACTTC	CASSLSLGRYEQYF
TRBV28	15	TRBD2	few	TRBJ2-3	TGTGCCAGCAGTTTGGAGGGAGGGCGTACAGATACGCAGTATTTT	CASSLEGGRTDTQYF
TRBV5-4	14	TRBD1	NA	TRBJ1-4	TGTGCCAGCAGCTTTGGGACAGGGTTGGAAAAACTGTTTTTT	CASSFGTGLEKLFF
TRBV29-1	13	NA	NA	TRBJ2-3	TGCAGCGTTGCGGCAGGGCGGCCAGATACGCAGTATTTT	CSVAAGRPDTQYF
TRBV30	16	NA	NA	TRBJ2-2	TGTGCCTGGAGTGCCACCCGGGGGGCCAACACCGGGGAGCTGTTTTTT	CAWSATRGANTGELFF
TRBV5-4	14	TRBD1	NA	TRBJ2-7	TGTGCCAGCAGCTTGGAGGGGGCCGTGCCTAAGCAGTACTTC	CASSLEGAVPKQYF
TRBV5-4	16	TRBD2	NA	TRBJ2-3	TGTGCCAGCAGCTCACCACTAGCGGGAGGCGTCCATACGCAGTATTTT	CASSSPLAGGVHTQYF
TRBV5-4	17	TRBD2	NA	TRBJ2-1	TGTGCCAGCAGGCTTCCTGATACGGGGGGGCTTTTGGATGAGCAGTTCTTC	CASRLPDTGGLLDEQFF
TRBV7-7	13	NA	few	TRBJ2-4	TGTGCTAGCAGCTTAGACGCGACACAGATTCAGTACTTC	CASSLDATQIQYF
TRBV14	15	TRBD1	NA	TRBJ2-2	TGTGCCAGCAGCCACCTGGACAGGGGAGCCGGGGAGCTGTTTTTT	CASSHLDRGAGELFF
TRBV27	15	NA	once	TRBJ2-2	TGTGCCAGCAGTGGGCCGGGACACAACACCGGGGAGCTGTTTTTT	CASSGPGHNTGELFF
TRBV10-3	14	NA	few	TRBJ2-3	TGTGCCATCAGTGAGGAGGGATTGGGAGATACGCAGTATTTT	CAISEEGLGDTQYF
TRBV7-2	14	TRBD2	NA	TRBJ2-3	TGTGCCAGCAGCTTGAGACTAGCTGGAGATACGCAGTATTTT	CASSLRLAGDTQYF
TRBV6-6	16	TRBD2	few	TRBJ2-1	TGTGCCAGCAGTTCCCTCGGGACTAGCGAGGACAATGAGCAGTTCTTC	CASSSLGTSEDNEQFF
TRBV4-3	13	NA	few	TRBJ1-1	TGCGCCAGCAGCCAAGACCCGGGTACTGAAGCTTTCTTT	CASSQDPGTEAFF
TRBV7-2	15	TRBD1	NA	TRBJ1-2	TGTGCCAGCAGCGACCACAGGGGGGGTGTCTATGGCTACACCTTC	CASSDHRGGVYGYTF
TRBV6-1	18	TRBD2	few	TRBJ2-5	TGTGCCAGCAGTGAATTGGGACTAGCGGGACGTTACCAAGAGACCCAGTACTTC	CASSELGLAGRYQETQYF
TRBV30	13	NA	NA	TRBJ1-5	TGTGCCTGGAGTCCACAGGGAAATCAGCCCCAGCATTTT	CAWSPQGNQPQHF
TRBV4-2	15	NA	NA	TRBJ1-2	TGTGCCAGCAGCCAAGGGACAGCCCAGAACTATGGCTACACCTTC	CASSQGTAQNYGYTF
TRBV7-2	12	NA	few	TRBJ2-7	TGTGCCAGCAGCCAACAGGGATACGAGCAGTACTTC	CASSQQGYEQYF
TRBV7-2	13	NA	NA	TRBJ2-3	TGTGCCAGCAGCCTGAGACGGGAAGATACGCAGTATTTT	CASSLRREDTQYF
TRBV9	12	NA	NA	TRBJ1-2	TGTGCCAGCAGCCAGAATTACTATGGCTACACCTTC	CASSQNYYGYTF
TRBV9	18	NA	NA	TRBJ2-2	TGTGCCAGCAGCATACCAAATGGGGCGGAGTCGATCACCGGGGAGCTGTTTTTT	CASSIPNGAESITGELFF
TRBV14	14	TRBD1	NA	TRBJ2-7	TGTGCCAGCAGCCGGGACAGGGAGGTGACCGAGCAGTACTTC	CASSRDREVTEQYF
TRBV27	15	TRBD1	once	TRBJ1-4	TGTGCCAGCAGTTTAAGGGGGCCAGACAATGAAAAACTGTTTTTT	CASSLRGPDNEKLFF
TRBV6-1	14	NA	NA	TRBJ2-2	TGTGCCGGAGGGGGCTGGGGGAACACCGGGGAGCTGTTTTTT	CAGGGWGNTGELFF
TRBV4-1	15	NA	NA	TRBJ2-3	TGCGCCAGCAGCCAAGATAGGAGTCTGGCAGATACGCAGTATTTT	CASSQDRSLADTQYF
TRBV6-5	15	NA	few	TRBJ1-1	TGTGCCAGCAGTTCCTCTCGCTCCGGTAACACTGAAGCTTTCTTT	CASSSSRSGNTEAFF
TRBV27	14	NA	NA	TRBJ2-7	TGTGCCAGCAGTTTAGGGTCTAGCCCGGGCGAGCAGTACTTC	CASSLGSSPGEQYF
TRBV2	13	NA	NA	TRBJ2-7	TGTGCCAGCACACGACAGGAACCTTACGAGCAGTACTTC	CASTRQEPYEQYF
TRBV21-1	14	NA	NA	TRBJ1-1	TGTGCCAGCAGCAACGGACAGGAGAACACTGAAGCTTTCTTT	CASSNGQENTEAFF
TRBV2	13	NA	NA	TRBJ1-6	TGTGCCAGCAGCGACCAGGTCCGTTCACCCCTCCACTTT	CASSDQVRSPLHF
TRBV15	16	NA	NA	TRBJ2-1	TGTGCCACCACCCCTGCCCGGAGGGGCCGATACAATGAGCAGTTCTTC	CATTPARRGRYNEQFF
TRBV9	15	TRBD1	NA	TRBJ1-6	TGTGCCAGCAGCGTAGATCCAGGGGGTAATTCACCCCTCCACTTT	CASSVDPGGNSPLHF
TRBV7-9	16	TRBD2	NA	TRBJ2-7	TGTGCCAGCAGCTCAGACTTAGCGGGGCCCTCCTACGAGCAGTACTTC	CASSSDLAGPSYEQYF